Listed below are T cell receptor beta chains from one sample, sequenced in a study of T cells in Graves' hyperthyroidism and ophthalmopathy. Each CDR3 protein gets one entry after TCRdb re-called the multiplex PCR reads with MiXCR. The table shows around 340,000 distinct CDR3 sequences, with about 17% occurring only once. The specimen was blood. The receptors stem from a woman aged 25 to 45 with Graves' hyperthyroidism that later progressed to Graves' ophthalmopathy. CDR3s include the opening cysteine and the closing phenylalanine or tryptophan. D genes are given only for firm matches. Expanded clones are given a class, and other clones once, few, many or no size at all.

>.|TRBJ2-7|.|TRBV5-6
CASSLKGTSREQYF
TGTGCCAGCAGCTTGAAGGGGACGTCGAGGGAGCAGTACTTC
>.|TRBJ2-1|.|TRBV5-1
CASSLQDNEQFF
TGCGCCAGCAGCTTACAGGACAATGAGCAGTTCTTC
>.|TRBJ2-7|.|TRBV7-9
CASSSAGPRPYEQYF
TGTGCCAGCAGCTCTGCCGGCCCCAGGCCCTACGAGCAGTACTTC
>few|TRBJ2-3|.|TRBV28
CASSLEQASTDTQYF
TGTGCCAGCAGTTTAGAGCAGGCCAGCACAGATACGCAGTATTTT
>few|TRBJ2-2|.|TRBV20-1
CSARKFVPNTGELFF
TGCAGCGCCAGAAAGTTTGTACCGAACACCGGGGAGCTGTTTTTT
>many|TRBJ1-4|.|TRBV20-1
CSARVGQGGEKLFF
TGCAGTGCTAGAGTCGGTCAGGGTGGAGAAAAACTGTTTTTT
>many|TRBJ2-7|TRBD2|TRBV20-1
CSASTGTSTYEQYF
TGCAGTGCTAGTACCGGGACTAGCACCTACGAGCAGTACTTC
>many|TRBJ2-5|.|TRBV2
CASSRQRDTLVNQETQYF
TGTGCCAGCAGTCGTCAGCGGGACACCCTAGTGAACCAAGAGACCCAGTACTTC
>few|TRBJ2-5|TRBD2|TRBV5-1
CASSPGTSGSWETQYF
TGCGCCAGCAGCCCCGGGACTAGCGGGAGTTGGGAGACCCAGTACTTC
>.|TRBJ1-5|.|TRBV20-1
CSARGSAGPQPQHF
TGCAGTGCTAGAGGTTCGGCAGGGCCCCAGCCCCAGCATTTT
>many|TRBJ2-3|TRBD2|TRBV28
CASSSPTSGGAYNLRTDTQYF
TGTGCCAGCAGTTCCCCTACTAGCGGGGGGGCCTACAACTTGAGGACAGATACGCAGTATTTT
>many|TRBJ1-5|.|TRBV28
CASSLRGGISNQPQHF
TGTGCCAGCAGTTTGAGAGGAGGGATTAGCAATCAGCCCCAGCATTTT
>many|TRBJ1-2|.|TRBV5-5
CASSLGHSYGYTF
TGTGCCAGCAGCTTGGGCCATTCCTATGGCTACACCTTC
>many|TRBJ2-2|TRBD1|TRBV11-2
CASSLDPRTGGGGELFF
TGTGCCAGCAGCTTAGACCCCCGGACAGGGGGAGGCGGGGAGCTGTTTTTT